These 28 T cell receptor beta chains share one sample of origin, sequenced in a study of T-cell reconstitution after alpha-beta-depleted transplantation in children. The authors prepared the TCRbeta library with unique molecular identifiers. From the PCR reads, TCRdb called clonotypes with MiXCR, one entry per CDR3 protein. In the table there are approximately 590,000 distinct CDR3 sequences, about 10% of which are singletons. This specimen was PBMCs from the stem cell graft donor, taken from the stem cell graft. The receptors were sampled from a human donor who donated a stem cell graft to a child with acute myeloid leukemia.

In regard to this clonotype: Germline is not matched at one junction end, which may reflect a read error. V is TRBV7-9 and J is TRBJ1-4; D is ambiguous. The CDR3 extends over 15 amino acids. Germline V gene sequence: CDR1 SEHNR, CDR2 FQNEAQ (reference sequence). CDR3 region: CASSSGRITNENLFF. The CDR3 bases are TGTGCCAGCAGCTCCGGACGGATAACTAATGAAAATCTGTTTTTT.

The genes are TRBV18 and TRBJ2-7; perhaps TRBD1 as D (6 bases). The V gene's germline CDR1 is KGHSH and CDR2 LQKENI. V was clipped by 3 bases and J by 6 bases, with 12 bases between them. The CDR3 has 13 amino acids. CDR3 bases: TGTGCCAGCTCACCGAGAGGGGGTATCGAGCAGTACTTC. It encodes CASSPRGGIEQYF.

This clonotype was seen a handful of times. The J gene is TRBJ2-7, the V gene TRBV6-2 or TRBV6-3, with a weak D call TRBD2 (6 bases). The CDR3 sequence is 15 residues long. Trimming left V 5 bases short and J 6 bases short, with 20 bases between. Germline V lookup: CDR1 MNHEY, CDR2 SVGEGT. DNA for the CDR3: TGTGCCAGCAGTCTCCTCGAGACGGGAGCTAGCGAGCAGTACTTC. Translating gives CASSLLETGASEQYF.

The V and J genes are TRBV7-2 and TRBJ1-1, with 8 positions matching TRBD1. This CDR3 contains 17 residues. Trimming at V came to 5 bases and at J to 0 bases, leaving 11 bases not matched to a gene. Per germline, CDR1 SGHTA and CDR2 FQGNSA. The CDR3 bases are TGTGCCAGCAGCGGAGGTTGGCAGGGGGCGCTGAACACTGAAGCTTTCTTT. Protein sequence: CASSGGWQGALNTEAFF.

This sequence joins TRBV4-3 and TRBJ2-7; tentative D call: TRBD2 (6 bases). The CDR3 runs to 15 residues. Germline loops: CDR1 LGHNA, CDR2 YSLEER. V was pared by 2 bases and J by 3 bases, with 14 bases between. The CDR3 is CASSQKSGPFYEQYF. The CDR3 nucleotides are TGCGCCAGCAGCCAAAAGAGCGGGCCGTTCTACGAGCAGTACTTC.

This chain links TRBV12-3 or TRBV12-4 with TRBJ2-1; D gene ambiguous. The V end was cut by 1 base, the J end by 0 bases, with 16 bases between. CDR3 length equals 18 residues. The CDR3 here is CASSLGVGGHRSYNEQFF. CDR3 DNA: TGTGCCAGCAGTTTAGGAGTGGGCGGTCACCGCTCCTACAATGAGCAGTTCTTC.

This clonotype was seen many times. One end of the junction fails to match germline, which may point to a read error. This chain joins TRBV20-1 and TRBJ2-7; TRBD2 matches at 15 bases. The CDR3 has 16 amino acids. CDR1 is DFQATT, CDR2 SNEGSKA, per germline (reference sequence). CDR3 in amino acids: CSARDSGTSGRYEQYF. The CDR3 DNA reads as TGCAGCGCTAGGGATAGCGGGACTAGCGGGAGGTACGAGCAGTACTTC.

This clonotype was seen more than once but under ten times. V and J are TRBV7-2 and TRBJ2-7; TRBD2 matches at 8 bases. The J segment lost 3 bases and the V segment lost 4 bases, leaving 8 bases of the junction unmatched. Germline V gene lookup returns CDR1 SGHTA and CDR2 FQGNSA. The CDR3 has 15 amino acids. Written as DNA, the CDR3 is TGTGCCAGCAGCTCTAACGCGGGAGGAGGCTACGAGCAGTACTTC. This gives the protein CASSSNAGGGYEQYF.

This clonotype was counted a few times. The chain is built from TRBV10-3 and TRBJ2-6; D is perhaps TRBD1 (6 bases). Trimming stripped 7 bases from V and 0 bases from J, with 13 bases between. This CDR3 is 16 amino acids long. Germline lookup yields CDR1 ENHRY and CDR2 SYGVKD. The CDR3 nucleotides read TGTGCCATCAAGCCGGGACACCTCTCTGGGGCCAACGTCCTGACTTTC. Amino acid sequence: CAIKPGHLSGANVLTF.

This clonotype appeared a few times. The rearrangement uses TRBV10-3 and TRBJ1-4, with TRBD1 identical over 7 bases. This CDR3 spans 14 amino acids. CDR1 is ENHRY, CDR2 SYGVKD, per germline. With V trimmed by 6 bases and J by 8 bases, 9 bases remained unmatched. The CDR3 sequence: CAIREQGFGEKLFF. The CDR3 DNA sequence: TGTGCCATCAGAGAACAGGGGTTTGGGGAAAAACTGTTTTTT.

This clonotype was seen at least ten times. This chain connects TRBV20-1 to TRBJ1-1, with unresolved D. Trimming cost V 4 bases and J 8 bases, with 8 bases left between them. Germline CDR1 and CDR2: DFQATT and SNEGSKA (reference sequence). The CDR3 loop spans 10 amino acids. The CDR3: CSAMQMEAFF. CDR3 bases: TGCAGTGCTATGCAGATGGAAGCTTTCTTT.

In this sample, this clonotype turned up many times. The DNA for the CDR3 is TGTGCCAGCAGCTTTCAGTCCTACGAGCAGTACTTC. This translates into CASSFQSYEQYF. The chain has TRBV7-9 and TRBJ2-7; no definite D call. The germline gives CDR1 SEHNR, CDR2 FQNEAQ (reference sequence). Trimming stripped 3 bases from V and 1 base from J, with 4 bases between. This CDR3 has 12 amino acids.

This chain uses TRBV19 with TRBJ2-2; the D is unclear. The ends were cut back, 7 bases at V and 5 bases at J, with 5 bases in the middle. CDR3 size: 11 residues. Germline V gives CDR1 LNHDA, CDR2 SQIVND (reference sequence). The CDR3 sequence: CASIGTGELFF. The CDR3 DNA reads as TGTGCCAGTATTGGGACCGGGGAGCTGTTTTTT. Using reference TRBV19 and TRBJ2-2 for the parts outside the CDR3, the full variable domain is DGGITQSPKYLFRKEGQNVTLSCEQNLNHDAMYWYRQDPGQGLRLIYYSQIVNDFQKGDIAEGYSVSREKKESFPLTVTSAQKNPTAFYLCASIGTGELFFGEGSRLTVL.

This clonotype was counted a few times. The V gene is TRBV14, the J gene TRBJ2-5, with D possibly being TRBD2 (6 bases). The CDR3 sequence is 15 residues long. V lost 4 bases and J 2 bases, leaving 14 bases between the germline ends. Germline V gene lookup returns CDR1 SGHDN and CDR2 FVKESK. The CDR3 DNA sequence: TGTGCCAGCAGCCCCCGAGTGGCGGGACAAGAGACCCAGTACTTC. Translating gives CASSPRVAGQETQYF. The full variable domain, rest sourced from reference TRBV14 and TRBJ2-5, is EAGVTQFPSHSVIEKGQTVTLRCDPISGHDNLYWYRRVMGKEIKFLLHFVKESKQDESGMPNNRFLAERTGGTYSTLKVQPAELEDSGVYFCASSPRVAGQETQYFGPGTRLLVL.

This clonotype was detected ten times or more. V and J are TRBV7-2 and TRBJ2-3; TRBD2 matches 10 bases. The J segment lost 1 base and the V segment lost 3 bases, leaving 4 bases of the junction unmatched. This CDR3 spans 16 amino acids. Per germline, CDR1 SGHTA and CDR2 FQGNSA. The CDR3: CASSFLSGRGTDTQYF. The CDR3 DNA sequence: TGTGCCAGCAGCTTTTTGAGCGGGAGGGGCACAGATACGCAGTATTTT.

The chain recombines TRBV20-1 with TRBJ1-2; TRBD1 might be the D (5 bases). V was pared by 6 bases and J by 8 bases, with 31 bases between. The CDR3 consists of 17 residues. From germline, CDR1 is DFQATT and CDR2 SNEGSKA (reference sequence). The CDR3 nucleotides are TGCAGTGCCCGAACAGAAACCGGGACCGAGATAGGGTACGGCTACACCTTC. Amino acids: CSARTETGTEIGYGYTF.

This clonotype showed up many times. The chain combines TRBV12-3 or TRBV12-4 with TRBJ2-3; 7 bases line up with TRBD2. V shed 6 bases, J shed 3 bases, and the junction held 3 bases outside the gene matches. The CDR3 spans 13 residues. The CDR3 nucleotides are TGTGCCAGCAGGTCGGGACTAACAGATACGCAGTATTTT. Translating it yields CASRSGLTDTQYF.

The chain uses TRBV7-2 and TRBJ1-1; D is uncertain. There are 12 residues in the CDR3. Germline CDR1 SGHTA, CDR2 FQGNSA. V lost 5 bases and J lost 5, with 9 bases in between. The CDR3 loop reads CASSARVTEAFF. The CDR3 region has the DNA TGTGCCAGCAGCGCGAGGGTTACTGAAGCTTTCTTT.

Comment on this clonotype: One junction end does not reproduce the germline sequence, and a read error may be involved. The gene calls are TRBV4-3 and TRBJ2-1; 7 bases agree with TRBD1. The CDR3 covers 11 residues. From germline, CDR1 is LGHNA and CDR2 YSLEER. The CDR3 reads CASSQDRQGVF. The CDR3 DNA reads as TGCGCCAGCAGCCAAGATAGGCAGGGGGTATTC.

This clonotype was seen many times. The rearrangement links TRBV12-3 or TRBV12-4 to TRBJ2-7; weak D call: TRBD2 (5 bases). The CDR3 is made up of 15 amino acids. Deletions cut 6 bases from V and 0 bases from J, with 15 bases between. The CDR3 region has the DNA TGTGCCAGCAGCCACATAGGACGGGACTCCTACGAGCAGTACTTC. This codes for CASSHIGRDSYEQYF.

This clonotype was detected a few times. The V and J genes are TRBV30 and TRBJ1-1; D is undetermined. This CDR3 contains 13 residues. V lost 4 bases, J lost 0 bases, and 9 bases lay in between. Germline V gene lookup returns CDR1 GTSNPN and CDR2 SVGIG (reference sequence). The CDR3 DNA follows: TGTGCCTGGAATCGGATGATGAACACTGAAGCTTTCTTT. Protein sequence: CAWNRMMNTEAFF.

The CDR3 is CASSLSQRYGYTF. The DNA of the CDR3 is TGCGCCAGCAGCTTGTCCCAGAGATATGGCTACACCTTC. The chain combines TRBV5-1 with TRBJ1-2; D ambiguous. Trimming pared 1 base from V and 5 bases from J, leaving 9 bases between. CDR1 SGHRS and CDR2 YFSETQ come from the germline V gene. The length of the CDR3 is 13 residues.

This clonotype turned up a few times. The V gene is TRBV4-3, the J gene TRBJ2-2; 7 positions match TRBD2. Germline CDR1 reads LGHNA; CDR2 reads YSLEER. J was trimmed by 3 bases and V by 5 bases; bases with no gene match: 9. The CDR3 sequence is 16 residues long. DNA for the CDR3: TGCGCCAGCAGCAGGGAGCGGGATAGCTACACCGGGGAGCTGTTTTTT. Amino acid sequence: CASSRERDSYTGELFF.

This clonotype has only a few counts. The rearrangement joins TRBV6-2 or TRBV6-3 to TRBJ2-7, with 12 bases fitting TRBD2. The CDR3 loop spans 16 amino acids. CDR1 and CDR2 (germline): MNHEY, SVGEGT. Trimming cost V 2 bases and J 3 bases; bases outside gene matches: 5. The CDR3 sequence is CASSYLGLAGFYEQYF. CDR3 nucleotides: TGTGCCAGCAGTTACCTGGGACTAGCGGGCTTCTACGAGCAGTACTTC.

There are a few counts of this clonotype. The chain joins TRBV7-2 to TRBJ2-3; D perhaps matches TRBD1 (5 bases). Trimming removed 8 bases from V and 5 bases from J, with 14 bases in between. The CDR3 has 13 residues. Germline CDR1 and CDR2: SGHTA and FQGNSA. CDR3 sequence: CASPSGSGDTQYF. The CDR3 nucleotides read TGTGCCAGCCCTTCAGGGTCAGGAGATACGCAGTATTTT. The whole variable domain, filled in from reference TRBV7-2 and TRBJ2-3, reads GAGVSQSPSNKVTEKGKDVELRCDPISGHTALYWYRQSLGQGLEFLIYFQGNSAPDKSGLPSDRFSAERTGGSVSTLTIQRTQQEDSAVYLCASPSGSGDTQYFGPGTRLTVL.

The rearrangement joins TRBV10-3 to TRBJ1-5, with a weak D call TRBD1 (6 bases). V shed 10 bases and J shed 7 bases, with 14 bases lying between them. CDR1 and CDR2 (germline): ENHRY, SYGVKD. CDR3 length equals 12 residues. CDR3 DNA sequence: TGTGCCACCCCGGGGGCGGAACAGCCCCAGCATTTT. This gives the protein CATPGAEQPQHF.

The J gene is TRBJ2-2, the V gene TRBV7-8, with a tentative D call TRBD2 (7 bases). Trimming took off 5 bases at V and 5 bases at J, with 24 bases between the two ends. CDR1 is SGHVS and CDR2 is FQNEAQ in the germline V gene. CDR3 length equals 18 residues. The chain's CDR3 is CASSVAGAFSGVTGELFF. As DNA, the CDR3 is TGTGCCAGCAGCGTCGCGGGGGCGTTTTCAGGGGTTACCGGGGAGCTGTTTTTT.

The chain recombines TRBV12-3 or TRBV12-4 with TRBJ2-1, with D possibly TRBD1 on 5 matching bases. The CDR3 runs to 14 residues. Between the trimmed V and J ends, which lost 2 bases and 5 bases, there was a span of 10 bases. CDR3 bases: TGTGCCAGCAGTTTATCAGGGCGACACAATGAGCAGTTCTTC. Translation gives CASSLSGRHNEQFF.